This T cell receptor beta chain was recorded in a study of cytomegalovirus exposure and HLA in healthy donors. Both 60 Vbeta primers and 13 Jbeta primers went into the PCR. Using immunoSEQ multiplex PCR, the repertoire was profiled, and TCRdb retains in-frame clones only, with some absent. This sample has some 67,000 clones; approximately 71% occur once, and the top ten carry approximately 7.8%. In germline, CDR1 is SEHNR, CDR2 FQNEAQ (reference sequence). The CDR3 extends over 14 amino acids. V was cut by 1 base and J by 4 bases, with 7 bases left in between. It was healthy bone marrow donors who served as donors. The study sampled nominally healthy donors, though unrecorded immune exposures were likely.

The rearrangement uses TRBV7-9 and TRBJ1-4; tentatively, D is TRBD1 (6 bases). This sequence was found in a man aged 60 to 69 in good health and CMV-seropositive. Sequenced: PBMCs. The CDR3 sequence is CASSLGTVNEKLFF. DNA for the CDR3: TGTGCCAGCAGCTTAGGGACAGTTAATGAAAAACTGTTTTTT.